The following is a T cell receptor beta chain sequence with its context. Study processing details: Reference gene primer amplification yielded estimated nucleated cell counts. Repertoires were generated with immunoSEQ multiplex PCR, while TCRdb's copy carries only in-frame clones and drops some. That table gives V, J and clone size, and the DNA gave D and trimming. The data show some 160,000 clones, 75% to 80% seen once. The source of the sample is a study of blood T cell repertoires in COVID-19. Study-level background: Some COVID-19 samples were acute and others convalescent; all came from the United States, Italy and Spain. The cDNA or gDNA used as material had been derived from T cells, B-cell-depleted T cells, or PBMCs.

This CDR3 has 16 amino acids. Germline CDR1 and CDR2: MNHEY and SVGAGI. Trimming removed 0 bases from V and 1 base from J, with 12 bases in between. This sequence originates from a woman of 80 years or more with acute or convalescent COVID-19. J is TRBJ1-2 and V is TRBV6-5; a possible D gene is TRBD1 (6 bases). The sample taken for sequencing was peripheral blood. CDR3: CASSYSGGAYNYGYTF. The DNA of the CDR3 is TGTGCCAGCAGTTACTCGGGGGGGGCTTATAACTATGGCTACACCTTC.